This TCR beta chain originates from a study of cytomegalovirus exposure and HLA in healthy donors. Study-wide results and caveats: Sequences of the TCR beta chain were said to predict the HLA-A and HLA-B alleles of most subjects accurately.

Trimming removed 0 bases from V and 4 bases from J, with 16 bases in between. The CDR3 has 16 residues. The germline V gene has CDR1 GTSNPN and CDR2 SVGIG (reference sequence). A word on this clone: The target antigen is unknown.

In the PCR, 60 Vbeta and 13 Jbeta primers were used. Some clones are missing from TCRdb's copy, which holds only in-frame ones; the method was immunoSEQ multiplex PCR. The data show hundreds of thousands of clones, with about 80% seen just once and 0.58% held by the top ten. V is TRBV30 and J is TRBJ1-5; D is uncertain. The TCR comes from a woman aged 40 to 49 in good health and CMV-seronegative. Sequenced material: PBMCs. CDR3 residues: CAWSVAGVLGNQPQHF. In nucleotides, the CDR3 is TGTGCCTGGAGTGTAGCGGGAGTCCTGGGTAATCAGCCCCAGCATTTT.